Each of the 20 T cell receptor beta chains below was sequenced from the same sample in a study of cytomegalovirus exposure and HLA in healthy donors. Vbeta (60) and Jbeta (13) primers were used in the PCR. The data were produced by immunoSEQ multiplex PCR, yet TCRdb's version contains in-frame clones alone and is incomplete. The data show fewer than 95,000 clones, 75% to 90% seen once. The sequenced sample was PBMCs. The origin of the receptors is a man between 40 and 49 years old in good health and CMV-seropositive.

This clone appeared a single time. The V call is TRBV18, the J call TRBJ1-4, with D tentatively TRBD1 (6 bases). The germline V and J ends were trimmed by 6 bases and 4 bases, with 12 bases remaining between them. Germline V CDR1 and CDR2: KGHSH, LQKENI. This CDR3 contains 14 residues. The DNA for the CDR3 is TGTGCCAGCTCCCTAGGACAGCTTAATGAAAAACTGTTTTTT. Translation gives CASSLGQLNEKLFF.

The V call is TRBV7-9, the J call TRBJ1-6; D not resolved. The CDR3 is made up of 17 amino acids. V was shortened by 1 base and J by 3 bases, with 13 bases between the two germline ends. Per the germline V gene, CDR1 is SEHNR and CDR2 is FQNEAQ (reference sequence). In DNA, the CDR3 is TGTGCCAGCAGCTTAGGGGGAGGACGGTTCTATAATTCACCCCTCCACTTT. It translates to CASSLGGGRFYNSPLHF.

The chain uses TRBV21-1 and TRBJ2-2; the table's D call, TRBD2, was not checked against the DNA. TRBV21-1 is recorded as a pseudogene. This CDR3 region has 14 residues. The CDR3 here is CASSSAGPNGELFF. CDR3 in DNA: TGTGCCAGCAGCTCCGCGGGTCCCAACGGGGAGCTGTTTTTT.

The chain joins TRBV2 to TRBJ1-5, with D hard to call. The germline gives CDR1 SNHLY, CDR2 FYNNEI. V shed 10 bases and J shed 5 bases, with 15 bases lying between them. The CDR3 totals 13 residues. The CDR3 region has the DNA TGTGCCACCCGGCTAGACGTCCATCAGCCCCAGCATTTT. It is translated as CATRLDVHQPQHF.

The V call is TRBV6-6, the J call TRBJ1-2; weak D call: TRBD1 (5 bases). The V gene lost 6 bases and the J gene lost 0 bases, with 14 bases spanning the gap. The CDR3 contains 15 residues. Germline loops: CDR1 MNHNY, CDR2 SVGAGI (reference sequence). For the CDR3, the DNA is TGTGCCAGCAGGGTGGGGGAGGGCTCTAACTATGGCTACACCTTC. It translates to CASRVGEGSNYGYTF.

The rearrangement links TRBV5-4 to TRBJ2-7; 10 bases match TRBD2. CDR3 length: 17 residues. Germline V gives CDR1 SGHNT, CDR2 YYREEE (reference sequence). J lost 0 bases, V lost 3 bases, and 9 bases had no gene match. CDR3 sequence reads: CASSSSGASGSSYEQYF. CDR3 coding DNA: TGTGCCAGCAGCTCCTCCGGGGCTAGCGGGAGCTCCTACGAGCAGTACTTC.

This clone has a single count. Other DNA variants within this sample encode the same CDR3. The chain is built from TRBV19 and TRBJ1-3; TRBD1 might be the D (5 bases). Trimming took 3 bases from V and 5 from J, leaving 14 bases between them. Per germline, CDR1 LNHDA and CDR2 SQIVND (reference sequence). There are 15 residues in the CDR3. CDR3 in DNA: TGTGCCAGTAGTATGATGGCCGGGGGAAGAAACACCATATATTTT. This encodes CASSMMAGGRNTIYF.

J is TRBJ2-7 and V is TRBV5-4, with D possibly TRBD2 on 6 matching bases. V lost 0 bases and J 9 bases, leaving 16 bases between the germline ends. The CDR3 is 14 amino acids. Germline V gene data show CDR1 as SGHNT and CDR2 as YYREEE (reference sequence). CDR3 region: CASSLVGGDCGQYF. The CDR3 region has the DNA TGTGCCAGCAGCTTGGTTGGTGGGGACTGCGGGCAGTACTTC.

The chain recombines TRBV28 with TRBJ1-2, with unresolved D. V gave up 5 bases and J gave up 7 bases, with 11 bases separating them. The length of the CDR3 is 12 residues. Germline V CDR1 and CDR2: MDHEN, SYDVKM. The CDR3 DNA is TGTGCCAGCAGTCGCGCGGTGGGTGGCTACACCTTC. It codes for CASSRAVGGYTF.

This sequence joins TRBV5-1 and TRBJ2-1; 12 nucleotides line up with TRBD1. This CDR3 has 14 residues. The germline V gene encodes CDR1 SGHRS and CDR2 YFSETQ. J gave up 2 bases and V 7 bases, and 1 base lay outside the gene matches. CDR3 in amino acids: CASRDRGPYNEQFF. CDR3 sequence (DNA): TGCGCCAGCCGGGACAGGGGGCCCTACAATGAGCAGTTCTTC.

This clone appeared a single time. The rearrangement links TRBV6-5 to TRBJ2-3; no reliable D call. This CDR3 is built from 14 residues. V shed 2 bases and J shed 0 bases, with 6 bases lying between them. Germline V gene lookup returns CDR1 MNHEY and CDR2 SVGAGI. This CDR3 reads CASSYATSTDTQYF. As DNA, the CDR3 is TGTGCCAGCAGTTACGCGACTAGCACAGATACGCAGTATTTT.

DNA for the CDR3: TGTGCCAGCAGCCGCTCCACGGGGACGCAGTATTTT. Translation gives CASSRSTGTQYF. V gene TRBV7-2 combines with J gene TRBJ2-3, with D tentatively TRBD2 (5 bases). V lost 5 bases and J lost 9, with 12 bases in between. Germline CDR1 reads SGHTA; CDR2 reads FQGNSA. The CDR3 has 12 residues.

The CDR3: CASSFRGNTEAFF. The CDR3 DNA reads as TGTGCCAGCAGCTTCCGAGGGAACACTGAAGCTTTCTTT. The V and J genes are TRBV7-8 and TRBJ1-1, with D unresolved. From germline, CDR1 is SGHVS and CDR2 FQNEAQ. V was shortened by 3 bases and J by 1 base, with 6 bases between the two germline ends. This CDR3 region has 13 residues. The whole variable domain, filled in from reference TRBV7-8 and TRBJ1-1, reads GAGVSQSPRYKVAKRGQDVALRCDPISGHVSLFWYQQALGQGPEFLTYFQNEAQLDKSGLPSDRFFAERPEGSVSTLKIQRTQQEDSAVYLCASSFRGNTEAFFGQGTRLTVV.

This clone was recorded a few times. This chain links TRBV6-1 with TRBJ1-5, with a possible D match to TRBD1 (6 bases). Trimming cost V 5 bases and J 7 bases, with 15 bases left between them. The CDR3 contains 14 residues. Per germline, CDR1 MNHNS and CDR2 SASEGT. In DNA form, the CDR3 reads TGTGCCAGCAGTCTTGACAGGCTCGGGCAGCCCCAGCATTTT. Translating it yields CASSLDRLGQPQHF.

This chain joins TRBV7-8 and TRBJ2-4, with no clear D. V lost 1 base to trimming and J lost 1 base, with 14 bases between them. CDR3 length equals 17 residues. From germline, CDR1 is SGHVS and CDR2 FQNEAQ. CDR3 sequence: CASSLDGQGRAKNIQYF. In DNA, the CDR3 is TGTGCCAGCAGCTTAGATGGGCAAGGCCGGGCCAAAAACATTCAGTACTTC.

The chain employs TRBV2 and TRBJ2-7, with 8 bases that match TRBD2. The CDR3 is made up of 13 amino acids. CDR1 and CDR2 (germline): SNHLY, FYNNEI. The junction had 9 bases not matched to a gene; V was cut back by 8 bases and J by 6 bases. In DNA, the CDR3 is TGTGCCAGCGGTAATCGGGAGGGTAGCGAGCAGTACTTC. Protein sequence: CASGNREGSEQYF.

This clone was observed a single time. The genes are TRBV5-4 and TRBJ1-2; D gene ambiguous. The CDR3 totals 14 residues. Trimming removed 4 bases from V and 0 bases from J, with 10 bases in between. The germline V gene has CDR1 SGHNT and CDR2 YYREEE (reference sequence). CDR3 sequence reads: CASSLVEANYGYTF. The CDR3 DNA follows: TGTGCCAGCAGCCTGGTTGAGGCTAACTATGGCTACACCTTC. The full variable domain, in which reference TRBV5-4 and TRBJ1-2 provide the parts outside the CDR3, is ETGVTQSPTHLIKTRGQQVTLRCSSQSGHNTVSWYQQALGQGPQFIFQYYREEENGRGNFPPRFSGLQFPNYSSELNVNALELDDSALYLCASSLVEANYGYTFGSGTRLTVV.

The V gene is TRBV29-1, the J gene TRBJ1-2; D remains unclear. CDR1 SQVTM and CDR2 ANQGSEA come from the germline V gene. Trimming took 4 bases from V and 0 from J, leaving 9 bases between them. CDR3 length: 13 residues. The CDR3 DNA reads TGCAGCGTTGCACATTACCCTAACTATGGCTACACCTTC. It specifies CSVAHYPNYGYTF.

In DNA, the CDR3 is TGTGCCAGCAGTCCACAGCCCCCTCTCGATTCACCCCTCCACTTT. The encoded protein is CASSPQPPLDSPLHF. The gene calls are TRBV28 and TRBJ1-6; no clear D. Per the germline V gene, CDR1 is MDHEN and CDR2 is SYDVKM. V was clipped by 5 bases and J by 8 bases, with 16 bases between them. The CDR3 has 15 residues.

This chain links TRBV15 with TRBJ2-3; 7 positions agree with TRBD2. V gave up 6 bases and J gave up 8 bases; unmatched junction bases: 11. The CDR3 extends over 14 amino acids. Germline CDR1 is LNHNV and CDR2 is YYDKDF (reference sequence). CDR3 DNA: TGTGCCACCAGGGTAGCGGGCCAAGTGGGTACGCAGTATTTT. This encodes CATRVAGQVGTQYF.